This TCR beta chain came from a study of cytomegalovirus exposure and HLA in healthy donors. Study details: The approximately 120 validation repertoires used the same platform as the roughly 670 first-cohort repertoires, a later analysis reported.

Some clones are missing from TCRdb's copy, which holds only in-frame ones; the method was immunoSEQ multiplex PCR. The sample lists about 88,000 clones; approximately 84% were seen once. The CDR3 runs to 16 residues. V was cut by 6 bases and J by 0 bases, with 15 bases left in between. The germline V gene encodes CDR1 MDHEN and CDR2 SYDVKM. The source of this sequence is a woman under 30 in good health and CMV-seropositive. The rearrangement joins TRBV28 to TRBJ1-3; TRBD1 might be the D (5 bases). The sample comprised PBMCs. The CDR3 spells CASRNADTYSGNTIYF. The CDR3 region has the DNA TGTGCCAGCAGAAATGCGGACACTTACTCTGGAAACACCATATATTTT.